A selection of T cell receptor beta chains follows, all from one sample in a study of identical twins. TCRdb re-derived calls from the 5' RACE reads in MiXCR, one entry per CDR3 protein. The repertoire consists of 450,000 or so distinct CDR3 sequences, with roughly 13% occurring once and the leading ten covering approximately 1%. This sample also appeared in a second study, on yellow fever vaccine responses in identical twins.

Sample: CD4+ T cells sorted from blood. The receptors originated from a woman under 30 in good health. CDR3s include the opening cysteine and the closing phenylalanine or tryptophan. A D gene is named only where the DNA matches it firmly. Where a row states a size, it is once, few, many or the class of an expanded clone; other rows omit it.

CAGQRGRDQPQHF | TGTGCCGGCCAGCGTGGTCGGGATCAGCCCCAGCATTTT | . | TRBJ1-5 | TRBV7-9 | many
CASIGLAGFNEQFF | TGTGCCAGCATTGGACTAGCGGGATTTAATGAGCAGTTCTTC | TRBD2 | TRBJ2-1 | TRBV27 | many
CATSDLMVGDGANVLTF | TGTGCCACCAGTGACCTTATGGTGGGGGATGGGGCCAACGTCCTGACTTTC | . | TRBJ2-6 | TRBV24-1 | few
CASSYVVLAGVDGELFF | TGTGCCAGCAGTTATGTTGTCCTAGCGGGAGTTGACGGGGAGCTGTTTTTT | TRBD2 | TRBJ2-2 | TRBV6-5 | many
CASRRRGQGVTEAFF | TGTGCCAGCAGGCGCCGGGGACAGGGCGTCACTGAAGCTTTCTTT | TRBD1 | TRBJ1-1 | TRBV5-6 | few
CASSLQAPRRQFF | TGTGCCAGCAGCCTCCAGGCCCCTCGGCGACAGTTCTTC | . | TRBJ2-1 | TRBV28 | few
CASSAQGYGYTF | TGTGCCAGCAGTGCCCAGGGCTATGGCTACACCTTC | . | TRBJ1-2 | TRBV11-2 | few
CASSPPGLAANEQFF | TGTGCCAGCTCACCCCCGGGACTAGCGGCCAATGAGCAGTTCTTC | TRBD2 | TRBJ2-1 | TRBV18 | .
CASSLSGQGASYEQYF | TGTGCCAGCAGCTTATCCGGACAGGGGGCCTCCTACGAGCAGTACTTC | TRBD1 | TRBJ2-7 | TRBV7-2 | many
CASSYSRTGLNTQYF | TGTGCCAGCAGTTACTCGAGGACAGGACTAAATACGCAGTATTTT | . | TRBJ2-3 | TRBV6-5 | .
CASSLGHRGFRLGELFF | TGTGCCAGCAGCTTAGGCCACAGGGGATTTCGTCTCGGGGAGCTGTTTTTT | TRBD1 | TRBJ2-2 | TRBV7-8 | .
CASSDLGLAGDTDTQYF | TGTGCCAGCAGTGATCTCGGGCTAGCGGGGGACACAGATACGCAGTATTTT | TRBD2 | TRBJ2-3 | TRBV25-1 | .
CASSLNPSGRRTDTQYF | TGTGCCAGCAGTCTAAATCCAAGCGGGAGGCGCACAGATACGCAGTATTTT | TRBD2 | TRBJ2-3 | TRBV27 | few
CASSPRTRPGALGYTF | TGTGCCAGCAGCCCTAGAACGAGGCCGGGAGCTCTCGGCTACACCTTC | . | TRBJ1-2 | TRBV13 | few
CAISGRGGASTDTQYF | TGTGCCATCAGTGGGCGCGGGGGAGCTAGCACAGATACGCAGTATTTT | TRBD2 | TRBJ2-3 | TRBV10-3 | many
CASSDRVESGELFF | TGCGCCAGCAGTGATAGGGTTGAATCCGGGGAGCTGTTTTTT | . | TRBJ2-2 | TRBV5-1 | many
CATSDFSLAEETQYF | TGTGCCACCAGTGATTTTAGTCTAGCGGAAGAGACCCAGTACTTC | TRBD2 | TRBJ2-5 | TRBV24-1 | few
CAISESNRGLGTEAFF | TGTGCCATCAGTGAGTCGAATCGGGGATTGGGCACTGAAGCTTTCTTT | . | TRBJ1-1 | TRBV10-3 | few
CASSSGLASGANVLTF | TGCGCCAGCAGCTCGGGACTAGCGTCTGGGGCCAACGTCCTGACTTTC | TRBD2 | TRBJ2-6 | TRBV5-1 | few
CASSFTAPGGTDTQYF | TGTGCCAGCAGTTTCACAGCGCCGGGGGGCACAGATACGCAGTATTTT | . | TRBJ2-3 | TRBV12-3/TRBV12-4 | .
CASSLGGKDNYGYTF | TGTGCCAGCAGTTTAGGAGGTAAAGATAACTATGGCTACACCTTC | . | TRBJ1-2 | TRBV28 | .
CASTFGIQETQYF | TGTGCCAGCACCTTTGGGATCCAAGAGACCCAGTACTTC | . | TRBJ2-5 | TRBV12-3/TRBV12-4 | .
CASSLLSGGISTDTQYF | TGTGCCAGCAGCTTGCTTAGCGGGGGTATAAGCACAGATACGCAGTATTTT | TRBD2 | TRBJ2-3 | TRBV5-6 | .
CASTSLGTGFYEQYF | TGTGCCAGCACTTCCCTTGGGACAGGGTTCTACGAGCAGTACTTC | TRBD1 | TRBJ2-7 | TRBV27 | .
CSAKGQVNTEAFF | TGCAGTGCTAAGGGACAGGTGAACACTGAAGCTTTCTTT | TRBD1 | TRBJ1-1 | TRBV20-1 | once
CSASRPGLTNEKLFF | TGCAGTGCTAGTCGTCCAGGGTTAACTAATGAAAAACTGTTTTTT | . | TRBJ1-4 | TRBV20-1 | few
CASSINRGRVSGELFF | TGTGCCAGCAGCATAAACAGGGGGCGCGTCAGCGGGGAGCTGTTTTTT | TRBD1 | TRBJ2-2 | TRBV7-3 | .
CASSYGTNNNEQFF | TGTGCCAGCAGCTACGGGACTAATAACAATGAGCAGTTCTTC | TRBD2 | TRBJ2-1 | TRBV7-9 | many
CSVDPVNTEAFF | TGCAGCGTTGACCCAGTGAACACTGAAGCTTTCTTT | . | TRBJ1-1 | TRBV29-1 | few
CASRAQTSGMGETQYF | TGTGCCAGCAGGGCGCAGACTAGCGGGATGGGAGAGACCCAGTACTTC | TRBD2 | TRBJ2-5 | TRBV12-3/TRBV12-4 | few
CASRLPGQKTYEQYF | TGTGCCAGCAGACTACCGGGACAGAAGACCTACGAGCAGTACTTC | TRBD1 | TRBJ2-7 | TRBV28 | few
CASSQKGGGSQPQHF | TGTGCCAGCAGCCAAAAGGGGGGGGGCAGTCAGCCCCAGCATTTT | . | TRBJ1-5 | TRBV3-1 | .
CASSQNRGSGNTIYF | TGTGCCAGCAGCCAAAACAGGGGCTCTGGAAACACCATATATTTT | TRBD1 | TRBJ1-3 | TRBV3-1 | many
CASSFLGQGGYEQYF | TGCGCCAGCAGCTTCTTGGGACAGGGGGGCTACGAGCAGTACTTC | TRBD1 | TRBJ2-7 | TRBV5-1 | .
CASSFGTDYEQYF | TGCGCCAGCAGCTTTGGGACAGACTACGAGCAGTACTTC | TRBD1 | TRBJ2-7 | TRBV5-1 | .
CASSSRTGAPPDTQYF | TGTGCCAGCAGCTCCCGGACAGGGGCGCCCCCAGATACGCAGTATTTT | TRBD1 | TRBJ2-3 | TRBV5-5 | .
CASSLGLGGETQYF | TGTGCCAGCAGCCTCGGACTAGGGGGAGAGACCCAGTACTTC | . | TRBJ2-5 | TRBV12-3/TRBV12-4 | few
CASSFQGETDTQYF | TGTGCCAGCAGCTTCCAGGGGGAGACAGATACGCAGTATTTT | TRBD1 | TRBJ2-3 | TRBV9 | .
CASSYGATLTYEQYF | TGTGCCAGCAGTTACGGGGCTACTCTCACCTACGAGCAGTACTTC | . | TRBJ2-7 | TRBV6-5 | .
CASSWDRGSNQPQHF | TGTGCCAGCAGCTGGGACAGGGGGAGCAATCAGCCCCAGCATTTT | TRBD1 | TRBJ1-5 | TRBV5-5 | few
CASSLGSQPNEQFF | TGCGCCAGCAGCTTAGGTTCCCAGCCCAATGAGCAGTTCTTC | . | TRBJ2-1 | TRBV5-1 | many
CASSLRTGGSTDTQYF | TGTGCCAGCAGTTTACGGACAGGGGGCTCCACAGATACGCAGTATTTT | TRBD1 | TRBJ2-3 | TRBV12-3/TRBV12-4 | few
CASSYGGMDTQYF | TGTGCCAGCAGCTATGGTGGGATGGATACGCAGTATTTT | . | TRBJ2-3 | TRBV7-3 | few
CASSLVGSGTGELFF | TGCGCCAGCAGCTTGGTGGGTAGCGGGACCGGGGAGCTGTTTTTT | TRBD2 | TRBJ2-2 | TRBV5-1 | few